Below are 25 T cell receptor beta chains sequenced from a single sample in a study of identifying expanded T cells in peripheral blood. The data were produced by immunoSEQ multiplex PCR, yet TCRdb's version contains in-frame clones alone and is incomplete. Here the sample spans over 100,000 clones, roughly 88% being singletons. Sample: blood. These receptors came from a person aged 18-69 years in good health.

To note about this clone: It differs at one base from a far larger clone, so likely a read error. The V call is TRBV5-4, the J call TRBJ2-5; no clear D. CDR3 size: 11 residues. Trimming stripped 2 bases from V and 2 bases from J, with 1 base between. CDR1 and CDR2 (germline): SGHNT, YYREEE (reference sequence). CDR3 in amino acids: CASSLQETQYF. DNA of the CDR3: TGTGCCAGCAGCTTACAAGAGACCCAGTACTTC.

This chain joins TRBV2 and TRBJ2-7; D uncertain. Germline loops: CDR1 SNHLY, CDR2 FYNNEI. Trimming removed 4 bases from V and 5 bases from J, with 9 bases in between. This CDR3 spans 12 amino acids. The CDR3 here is CASSGLSDEQYF. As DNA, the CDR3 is TGTGCCAGCAGTGGGTTGTCAGACGAGCAGTACTTC.

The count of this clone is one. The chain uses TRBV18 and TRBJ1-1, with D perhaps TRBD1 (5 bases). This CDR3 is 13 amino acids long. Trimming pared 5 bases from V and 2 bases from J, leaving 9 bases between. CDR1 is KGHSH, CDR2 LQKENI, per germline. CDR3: CASSRGVNTEAFF. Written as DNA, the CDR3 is TGTGCCAGCTCAAGAGGGGTAAACACTGAAGCTTTCTTT.

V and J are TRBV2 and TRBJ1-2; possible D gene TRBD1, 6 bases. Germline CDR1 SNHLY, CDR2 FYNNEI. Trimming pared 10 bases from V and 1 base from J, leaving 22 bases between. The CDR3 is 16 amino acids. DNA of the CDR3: TGTGCCACCATACCGGAAGGGGGGGCGGTTAACTATGGCTACACCTTC. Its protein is CATIPEGGAVNYGYTF.

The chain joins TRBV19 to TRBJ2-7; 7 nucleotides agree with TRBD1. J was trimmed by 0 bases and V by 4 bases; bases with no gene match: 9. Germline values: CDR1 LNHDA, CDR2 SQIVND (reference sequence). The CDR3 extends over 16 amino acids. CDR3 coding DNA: TGTGCCAGTAGTAGCAACCCGGGACAGCGCTCCTACGAGCAGTACTTC. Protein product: CASSSNPGQRSYEQYF.

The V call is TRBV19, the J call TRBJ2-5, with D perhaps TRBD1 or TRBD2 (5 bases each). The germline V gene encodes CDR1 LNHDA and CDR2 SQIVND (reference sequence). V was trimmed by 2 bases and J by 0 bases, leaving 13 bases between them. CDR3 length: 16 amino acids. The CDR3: CASSIRGSRYQETQYF. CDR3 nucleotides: TGTGCCAGTAGTATACGGGGCAGTCGGTACCAAGAGACCCAGTACTTC.

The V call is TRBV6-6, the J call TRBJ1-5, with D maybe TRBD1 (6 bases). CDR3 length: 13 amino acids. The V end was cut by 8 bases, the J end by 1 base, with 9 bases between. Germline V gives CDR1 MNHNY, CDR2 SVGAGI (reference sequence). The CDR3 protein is CASDDRSNQPQHF. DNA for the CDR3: TGTGCCAGCGACGACAGGAGCAATCAGCCCCAGCATTTT.

The chain's CDR3 is CASSARNTGELFF. Written as DNA, the CDR3 is TGTGCCAGCAGCGCAAGGAACACCGGGGAGCTGTTTTTT. The V call is TRBV9, the J call TRBJ2-2; D remains unclear. V shed 3 bases and J shed 1 base, with 4 bases lying between them. The CDR3 has 13 residues. The V gene's germline CDR1 is SGDLS and CDR2 YYNGEE.

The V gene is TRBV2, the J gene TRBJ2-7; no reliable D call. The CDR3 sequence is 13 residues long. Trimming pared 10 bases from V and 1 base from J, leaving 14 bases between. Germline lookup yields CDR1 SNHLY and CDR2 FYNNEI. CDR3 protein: CATRPGLSYEQYF. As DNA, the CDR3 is TGTGCCACCAGACCGGGCCTTTCCTACGAGCAGTACTTC.

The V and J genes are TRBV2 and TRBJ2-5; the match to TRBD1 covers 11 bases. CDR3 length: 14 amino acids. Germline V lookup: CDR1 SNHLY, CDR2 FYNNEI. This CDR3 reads CATFRTGGSETQYF. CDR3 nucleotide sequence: TGTGCAACCTTTCGGACAGGGGGCTCAGAGACCCAGTACTTC.

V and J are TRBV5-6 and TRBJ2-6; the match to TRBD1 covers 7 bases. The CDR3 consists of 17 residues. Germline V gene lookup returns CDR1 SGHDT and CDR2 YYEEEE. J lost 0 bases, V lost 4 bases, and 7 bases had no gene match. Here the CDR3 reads CASSPQTGSSGANVLTF. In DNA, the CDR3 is TGTGCCAGCAGCCCCCAGACAGGGAGCTCTGGGGCCAACGTCCTGACTTTC.

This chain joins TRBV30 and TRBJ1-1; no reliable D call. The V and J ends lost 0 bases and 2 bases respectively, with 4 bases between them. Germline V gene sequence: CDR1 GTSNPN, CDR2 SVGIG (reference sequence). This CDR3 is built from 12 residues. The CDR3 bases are TGTGCCTGGAGTGTAGCCAACACTGAAGCTTTCTTT. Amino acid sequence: CAWSVANTEAFF.

The CDR3 region has the DNA TGTGCCAGCAGTTACTCGGGGGGTGGCACCGGGGAGCTGTTTTTT. It is translated as CASSYSGGGTGELFF. The chain carries TRBV6-6 and TRBJ2-2; D possibly corresponds to TRBD2 (6 bases). The germline gives CDR1 MNHNY, CDR2 SVGAGI (reference sequence). The CDR3 is 15 amino acids. V was clipped by 0 bases and J by 4 bases, with 9 bases between them.

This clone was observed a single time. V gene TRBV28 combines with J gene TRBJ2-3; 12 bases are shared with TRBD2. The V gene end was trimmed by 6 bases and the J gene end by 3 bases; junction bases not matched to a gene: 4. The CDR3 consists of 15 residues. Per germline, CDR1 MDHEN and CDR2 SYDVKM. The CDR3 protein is CASSPTSGRTDTQYF. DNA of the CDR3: TGTGCCAGCAGCCCGACTAGCGGGAGAACAGATACGCAGTATTTT.

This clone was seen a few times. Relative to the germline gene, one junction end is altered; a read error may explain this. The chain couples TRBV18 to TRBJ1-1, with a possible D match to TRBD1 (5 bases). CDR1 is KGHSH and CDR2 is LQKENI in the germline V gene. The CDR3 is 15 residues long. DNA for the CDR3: TGTGCCAGCTCCCCACGACCAGGGTCGAACACTGAAGCTTTCTTT. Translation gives CASSPRPGSNTEAFF.

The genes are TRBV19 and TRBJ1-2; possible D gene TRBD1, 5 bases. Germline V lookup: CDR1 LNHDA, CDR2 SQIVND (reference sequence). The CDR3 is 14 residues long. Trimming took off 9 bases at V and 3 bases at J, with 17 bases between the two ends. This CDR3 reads CASAPGRGDYGYTF. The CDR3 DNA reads TGTGCCAGCGCCCCAGGGCGAGGGGACTATGGCTACACCTTC.

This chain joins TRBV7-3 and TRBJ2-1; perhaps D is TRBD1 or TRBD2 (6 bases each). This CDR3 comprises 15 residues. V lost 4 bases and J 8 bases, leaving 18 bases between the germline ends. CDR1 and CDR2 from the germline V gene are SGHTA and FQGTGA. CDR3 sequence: CASSSNPTGRYEQFF. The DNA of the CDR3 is TGTGCCAGCAGCTCAAACCCTACAGGGAGGTATGAGCAGTTCTTC.

CDR3 residues: CAWSGGSSYNSPLHF. The CDR3 DNA sequence: TGTGCCTGGAGTGGGGGGAGCTCCTATAATTCACCCCTCCACTTT. The rearrangement joins TRBV30 to TRBJ1-6; possible D gene TRBD1, 5 bases. This CDR3 is 15 amino acids long. Germline V CDR1 and CDR2: GTSNPN, SVGIG (reference sequence). V gave up 1 base and J gave up 0 bases, with 7 bases separating them.

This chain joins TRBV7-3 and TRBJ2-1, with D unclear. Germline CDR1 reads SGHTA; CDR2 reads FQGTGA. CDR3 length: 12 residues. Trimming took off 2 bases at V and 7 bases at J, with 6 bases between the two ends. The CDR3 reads CASSLEVNEQFF. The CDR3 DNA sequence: TGTGCCAGCAGCTTAGAAGTAAATGAGCAGTTCTTC.

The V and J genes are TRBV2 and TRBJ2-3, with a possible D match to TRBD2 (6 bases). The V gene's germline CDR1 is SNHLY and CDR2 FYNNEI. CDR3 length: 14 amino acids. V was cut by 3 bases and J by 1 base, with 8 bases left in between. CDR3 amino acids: CASSEAGRTDTQYF. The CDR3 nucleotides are TGTGCCAGCAGTGAGGCGGGGCGCACAGATACGCAGTATTTT.

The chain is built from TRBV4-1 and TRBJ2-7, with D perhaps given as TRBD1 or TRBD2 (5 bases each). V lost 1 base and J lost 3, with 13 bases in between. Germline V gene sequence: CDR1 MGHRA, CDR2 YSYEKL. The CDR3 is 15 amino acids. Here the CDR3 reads CASSQVRGAGYEQYF. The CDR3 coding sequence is TGCGCCAGCAGCCAAGTAAGAGGGGCCGGCTACGAGCAGTACTTC.

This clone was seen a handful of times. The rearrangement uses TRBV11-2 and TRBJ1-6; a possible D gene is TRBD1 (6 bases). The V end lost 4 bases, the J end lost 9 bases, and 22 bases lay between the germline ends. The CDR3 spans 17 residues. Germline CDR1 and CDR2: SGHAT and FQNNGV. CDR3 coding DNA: TGTGCCAGCAGCTCCAATGGGCCACAGGGATGGGGTTCACCCCTCCACTTT. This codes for CASSSNGPQGWGSPLHF.

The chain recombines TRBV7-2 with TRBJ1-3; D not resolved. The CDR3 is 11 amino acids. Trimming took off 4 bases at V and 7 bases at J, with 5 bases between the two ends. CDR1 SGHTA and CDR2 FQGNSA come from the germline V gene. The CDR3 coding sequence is TGTGCCAGCAGCTCCGGCAACACCATATATTTT. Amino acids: CASSSGNTIYF.

CDR3 nucleotides: TGTGCCAGTAGTATAGTCGGCAGAGCGAACACTGAAGCTTTCTTT. Translated: CASSIVGRANTEAFF. V and J are TRBV19 and TRBJ1-1; D is uncertain. CDR3 length: 15 residues. Trimming took 1 base from V and 1 from J, leaving 10 bases between them. Germline assignment: CDR1 LNHDA and CDR2 SQIVND (reference sequence). Combining the CDR3 with reference TRBV19 and TRBJ1-1 gives the whole variable domain DGGITQSPKYLFRKEGQNVTLSCEQNLNHDAMYWYRQDPGQGLRLIYYSQIVNDFQKGDIAEGYSVSREKKESFPLTVTSAQKNPTAFYLCASSIVGRANTEAFFGQGTRLTVV.

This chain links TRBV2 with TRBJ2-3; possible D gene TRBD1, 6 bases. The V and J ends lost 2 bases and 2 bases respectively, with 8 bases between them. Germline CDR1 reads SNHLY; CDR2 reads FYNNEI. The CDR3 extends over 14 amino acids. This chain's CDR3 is CASSEQGYTDTQYF. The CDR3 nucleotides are TGTGCCAGCAGTGAACAGGGGTACACAGATACGCAGTATTTT.